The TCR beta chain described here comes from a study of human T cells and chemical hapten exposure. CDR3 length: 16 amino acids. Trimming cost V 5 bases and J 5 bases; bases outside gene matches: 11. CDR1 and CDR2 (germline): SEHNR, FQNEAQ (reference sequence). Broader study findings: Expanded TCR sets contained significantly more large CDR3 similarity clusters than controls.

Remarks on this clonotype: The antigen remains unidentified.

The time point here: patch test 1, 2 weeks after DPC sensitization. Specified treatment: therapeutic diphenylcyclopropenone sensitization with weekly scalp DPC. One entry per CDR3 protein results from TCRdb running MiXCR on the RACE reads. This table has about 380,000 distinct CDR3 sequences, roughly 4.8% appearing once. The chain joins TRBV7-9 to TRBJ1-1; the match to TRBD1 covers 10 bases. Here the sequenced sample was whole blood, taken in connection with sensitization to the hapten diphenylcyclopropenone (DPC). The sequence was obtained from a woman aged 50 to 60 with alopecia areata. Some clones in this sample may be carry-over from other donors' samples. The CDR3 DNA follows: TGTGCCAGCAGCCTGGCCGGGACAGGGGCGAAAACTGAAGCTTTCTTT. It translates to CASSLAGTGAKTEAFF.